This T cell receptor (beta chain) is drawn from a study of cytotoxic CD8 clonotypes in ibrutinib-treated CLL. Study-level information: Once patients had received a median 12 months of treatment, range 6 to 36, response samples were obtained.

This CDR3 region has 16 residues. The V end was cut by 5 bases, the J end by 0 bases, with 14 bases between. Germline values: CDR1 SEHNR, CDR2 FQNEAQ (reference sequence). Assay: immunoSEQ multiplex PCR; the TCRdb copy retains only in-frame clones and omits some. The sample lists around 160,000 clones; approximately 91% were seen once. Sequenced here: PBMCs, sampled at disease progression, from a patient treated with ibrutinib. The chain carries TRBV7-9 and TRBJ1-5; D may be TRBD1 (6 bases). This clonotype originated in a human donor with chronic lymphocytic leukemia. The CDR3 loop is CASSNTGPYSNQPQHF. The CDR3 region has the DNA TGTGCCAGCAGCAATACAGGGCCCTATAGCAATCAGCCCCAGCATTTT. The full variable domain, with the rest looked up from reference TRBV7-9 and TRBJ1-5, is DTGVSQNPRHKITKRGQNVTFRCDPISEHNRLYWYRQTLGQGPEFLTYFQNEAQLEKSRLLSDRFSAERPKGSFSTLEIQRTEQGDSAMYLCASSNTGPYSNQPQHFGDGTRLSIL.